The clone carrying this T cell receptor beta chain has at least ten counts. Germline assignment: CDR1 SNHLY and CDR2 FYNNEI. V was shortened by 6 bases and J by 1 base, with 15 bases between the two germline ends. CDR3 length: 16 amino acids. The data originate from a study of regulatory T cells in long-lasting Graves disease. At the level of the study: Disease was considered persistent Graves' disease after over 5 years of antithyroid drugs (with positive TSH receptor antibodies).

Time point denoted: persistent/refractory GD, antithyroid drugs over 5 years with positive TRAb. RNA extracted from PBMCs served as the sequencing template. Construction of TCR beta libraries relied on iRepertoire HTBI primers and on Arm-PCR targeting CDR3 regions. In the authors' methods: Gene usage covered 62 TRBV and 14 to 15 TRBJ segments. TCRdb reprocessed the multiplex PCR reads with MiXCR, giving one entry per CDR3 protein. The V and J calls and clone size are TCRdb's, not the authors'. This table holds hundreds of thousands of distinct CDR3 sequences, 20% to 25% found once. Source: peripheral blood mononuclear cells (PBMCs), taken when the disease was refractory, from a patient treated with antithyroid drugs. The gene calls are TRBV2 and TRBJ1-4; D gene ambiguous. The sequence was collected from a female donor with Graves disease. DNA for the CDR3: TGTGCCAGCAGGGATGGACTGACCCGAACTAATGAAAAACTGTTTTTT. Encoded protein: CASRDGLTRTNEKLFF.